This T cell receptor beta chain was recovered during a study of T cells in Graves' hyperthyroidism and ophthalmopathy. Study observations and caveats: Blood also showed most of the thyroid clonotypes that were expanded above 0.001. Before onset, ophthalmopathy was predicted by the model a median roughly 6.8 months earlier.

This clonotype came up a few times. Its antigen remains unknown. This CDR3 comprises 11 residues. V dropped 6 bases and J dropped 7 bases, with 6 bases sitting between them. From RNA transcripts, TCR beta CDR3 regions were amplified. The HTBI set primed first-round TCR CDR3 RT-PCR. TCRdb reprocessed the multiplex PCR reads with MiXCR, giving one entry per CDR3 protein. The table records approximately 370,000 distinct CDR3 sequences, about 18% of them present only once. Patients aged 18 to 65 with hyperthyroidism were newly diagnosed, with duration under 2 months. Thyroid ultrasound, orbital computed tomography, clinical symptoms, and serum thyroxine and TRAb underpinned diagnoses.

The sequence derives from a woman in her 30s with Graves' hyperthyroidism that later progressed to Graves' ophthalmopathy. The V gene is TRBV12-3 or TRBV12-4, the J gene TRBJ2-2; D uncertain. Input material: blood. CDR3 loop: CASRELGELFF. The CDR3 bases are TGTGCCAGCAGGGAACTCGGGGAGCTGTTTTTT.